The T cell receptor (beta chain) described here comes from a study of metastatic and nonmetastatic thyroid tumors. Whole-study context: Malignant thyroid and benign thyroid patients provided blood and tumor or nodule tissue whose repertoires were compared.

Patients had received no treatment of any kind before thyroid surgery. In the original processing: Clinicopathological groups differed in CDR3, with these differences serving to build a distant-metastasis classifier for papillary thyroid cancer. MiXCR was used by TCRdb to re-call the PCR reads. What appears here as the V and J calls and clone size reflects TCRdb's work, not the paper's. The sample comprises 25,000 to 30,000 clones, roughly 16% of which are singletons, and about 4.5% rests with the top ten. The CDR3 is 15 amino acids. Trimming stripped 2 bases from V and 0 bases from J, with 8 bases between. CDR1 is SGHTA and CDR2 is FQGTGA in the germline V gene. Findings and limits, study-wide: Benign nodules were reported to have significantly lower TCR beta diversity than malignant thyroid tumors, in blood and tumor.

This clone was found many times. Its antigen is as yet unknown. This clonotype originated in a female donor with papillary thyroid cancer or a benign thyroid nodule (not recorded which). Some clones in this sample may be carry-over from other donors' samples. The rearrangement links TRBV7-3 to TRBJ2-1; D not resolved. The sequenced material came from blood. The CDR3 DNA reads TGTGCCAGCAGCTTACTCGGAAGCTCCTACAATGAGCAGTTCTTC. Encoded protein: CASSLLGSSYNEQFF.